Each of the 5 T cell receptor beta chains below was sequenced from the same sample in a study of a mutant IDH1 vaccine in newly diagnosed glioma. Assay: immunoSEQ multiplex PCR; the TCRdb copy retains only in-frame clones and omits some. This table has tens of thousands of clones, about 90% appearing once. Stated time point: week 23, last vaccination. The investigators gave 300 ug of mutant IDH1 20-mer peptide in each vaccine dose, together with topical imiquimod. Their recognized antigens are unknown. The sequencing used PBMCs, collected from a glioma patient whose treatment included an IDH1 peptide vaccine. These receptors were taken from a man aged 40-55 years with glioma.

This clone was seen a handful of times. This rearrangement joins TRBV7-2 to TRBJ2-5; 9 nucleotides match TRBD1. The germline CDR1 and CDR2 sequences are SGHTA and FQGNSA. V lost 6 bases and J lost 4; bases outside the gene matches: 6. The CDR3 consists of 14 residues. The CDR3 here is CASRSTGGSETQYF. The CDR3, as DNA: TGTGCCAGCAGATCAACAGGGGGCTCAGAGACCCAGTACTTC.

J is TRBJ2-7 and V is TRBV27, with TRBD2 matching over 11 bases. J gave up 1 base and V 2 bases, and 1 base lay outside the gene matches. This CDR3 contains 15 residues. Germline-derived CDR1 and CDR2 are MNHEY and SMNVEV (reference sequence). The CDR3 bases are TGTGCCAGCAGTTTAGGGACTAGCGGATCCTACGAGCAGTACTTC. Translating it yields CASSLGTSGSYEQYF.

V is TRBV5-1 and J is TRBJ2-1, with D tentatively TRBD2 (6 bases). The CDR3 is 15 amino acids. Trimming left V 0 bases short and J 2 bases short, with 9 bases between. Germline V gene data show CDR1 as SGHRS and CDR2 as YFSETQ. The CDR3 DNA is TGCGCCAGCAGCTTGGCCGGGGGAGCCTACAATGAGCAGTTCTTC. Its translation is CASSLAGGAYNEQFF.

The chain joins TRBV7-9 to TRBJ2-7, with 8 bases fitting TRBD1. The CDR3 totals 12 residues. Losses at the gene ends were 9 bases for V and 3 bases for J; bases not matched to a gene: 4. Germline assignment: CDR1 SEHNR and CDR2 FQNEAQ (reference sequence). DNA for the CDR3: TGTGCCAGTCAGGGGGCGTTCTACGAGCAGTACTTC. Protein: CASQGAFYEQYF.

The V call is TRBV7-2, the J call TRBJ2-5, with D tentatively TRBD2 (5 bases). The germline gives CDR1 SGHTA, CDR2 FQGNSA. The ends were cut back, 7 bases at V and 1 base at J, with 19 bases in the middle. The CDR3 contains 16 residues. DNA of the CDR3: TGTGCCAGCACCTCTTACGGACTCCAAGGCCAAGAGACCCAGTACTTC. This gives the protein CASTSYGLQGQETQYF.